The 11 T cell receptor beta chains listed next were all sequenced from one sample in a study of metastatic and nonmetastatic thyroid tumors. Among the patients, none had received any treatment before thyroid surgery. TCRdb reanalyzed the PCR reads via MiXCR. The data hold about 17,000 clones, with approximately 24% observed a single time. Specimen: tumor tissue. These receptors were taken from a female donor with papillary thyroid cancer or a benign thyroid nodule (not recorded which). Some clones in this sample may be carry-over from other donors' samples.

The genes are TRBV11-2 and TRBJ2-7, with 7 bases fitting TRBD2. The CDR3 contains 14 residues. V trimming: 8 bases; J trimming: 8 bases; junction bases outside the gene matches: 15. Germline values: CDR1 SGHAT, CDR2 FQNNGV. The CDR3: CASGRLAGVYKQYF. The CDR3 DNA is TGTGCCAGCGGGAGACTAGCTGGGGTATACAAGCAGTACTTC.

This clone has more than one count but fewer than ten. It may be a read error: a sequence one base away is much more abundant. The chain links TRBV6-1 to TRBJ1-4; 7 bases agree with TRBD1. Germline-derived CDR1 and CDR2 are MNHNS and SASEGT. V was pared by 6 bases and J by 6 bases, with 7 bases of the junction left unmatched. The CDR3 spans 14 residues. Here the CDR3 reads CASRARGGYEKLFF. CDR3 DNA sequence: TGTGCCAGCAGAGCCAGGGGGGGGTATGAAAAACTGTTTTTT.

This clone was recorded many times. A much larger clone differs from this one at a single base, so this may be a read error. The chain has TRBV11-2 and TRBJ2-7; TRBD2 matches at 9 bases. This CDR3 comprises 16 residues. From germline, CDR1 is SGHAT and CDR2 FQNNGV. DNA for the CDR3: TGTGCCAGCGGCTTAAGTTCCGGCGGGGGGGCCTACGAGCAGTACTTC. It yields the protein CASGLSSGGGAYEQYF.

This clone was counted many times. This chain links TRBV11-3 with TRBJ2-3; possible D gene TRBD1, 6 bases. The CDR3 consists of 13 residues. The V end was cut by 6 bases, the J end by 3 bases, with 10 bases between. CDR1 SGHNT and CDR2 YENEEA come from the germline V gene. DNA of the CDR3: TGTGCCAGCAGGAATCAGGGGACAGATACGCAGTATTTT. This sequence encodes CASRNQGTDTQYF.

In this sample, this clone turned up many times. This sequence joins TRBV28 and TRBJ1-2, with a tentative D call TRBD1 (5 bases). CDR3 length: 14 amino acids. Germline V CDR1 and CDR2: MDHEN, SYDVKM. Trimming removed 3 bases from V and 8 bases from J, with 16 bases in between. The CDR3 protein is CASSFGGKKGGYTF. For the CDR3, the DNA is TGTGCCAGCAGTTTTGGGGGGAAGAAAGGGGGCTACACCTTC.

This clone showed up just a few times. J is TRBJ1-6 and V is TRBV30; tentatively, D is TRBD1 (6 bases). Germline V gene data show CDR1 as GTSNPN and CDR2 as SVGIG (reference sequence). V lost 3 bases, J lost 8 bases, and 14 bases lay in between. The CDR3 totals 14 residues. The CDR3 DNA follows: TGTGCCTGGAGCCTTGGACAGCCTTATTCACCCCTCCACTTT. Translation gives CAWSLGQPYSPLHF.

The rearrangement joins TRBV6-2 or TRBV6-3 to TRBJ2-7, with 7 bases that match TRBD2. The ends lost 3 bases at V and 5 bases at J; junction bases unmatched: 4. Germline lookup yields CDR1 MNHEY and CDR2 SVGEGT. The CDR3 consists of 13 residues. CDR3 DNA: TGTGCCAGCAGTTATCGGGAGGCCCACGAGCAGTACTTC. Amino acid sequence: CASSYREAHEQYF.

This clone appeared many times. The CDR3 spells CASSLGGNTEAFF. CDR3 DNA sequence: TGTGCCAGCAGCCTCGGCGGGAACACTGAAGCTTTCTTT. The chain joins TRBV6-2 or TRBV6-3 to TRBJ1-1; unclear D gene. V was clipped by 6 bases and J by 1 base, with 9 bases between them. CDR3 length: 13 residues. The germline V gene has CDR1 MNHEY and CDR2 SVGEGT.

This clone was seen repeatedly, ten times or more. One end of the junction is discordant with germline, which a read error may explain. The chain is built from TRBV5-4 and TRBJ1-3; a weak D match, TRBD1 (5 bases). CDR1 SGHNT and CDR2 YYREEE come from the germline V gene (reference sequence). The CDR3 runs 15 residues. CDR3 coding DNA: TGCGCCAGCAGCTTGGCGGGGGTCACTGGAAACACCATATATTTT. It is translated as CASSLAGVTGNTIYF.

The sample holds many counts of this clone. The rearrangement links TRBV5-1 to TRBJ2-3, with D perhaps TRBD1 or TRBD2 (7 bases each). The CDR3 is made up of 20 amino acids. Deletions cut 3 bases from V and 0 bases from J, with 26 bases between. Germline V gene data show CDR1 as SGHRS and CDR2 as YFSETQ. The CDR3 nucleotides read TGCGCCAGCAGCTCGTGGCCTACAAATAACAGGGGACTAAGCACAGATACGCAGTATTTT. Its translation is CASSSWPTNNRGLSTDTQYF.

The rearrangement links TRBV7-9 to TRBJ2-3, with D possibly TRBD1 on 5 matching bases. CDR1 is SEHNR, CDR2 FQNEAQ, per germline (reference sequence). This CDR3 region has 14 residues. V was cut by 5 bases and J by 8 bases, with 17 bases left in between. This CDR3 is CASSPPGSPGTQYF. The CDR3 DNA reads as TGTGCCAGCAGCCCTCCAGGGTCCCCAGGTACGCAGTATTTT.